Listed here is a single TCR beta chain. Time point reported: after dendritic cell vaccination, including at tumor progression/relapse. Fresh-frozen tumor tissue and more than two years of survival data were available for all. This specimen comes from a study of glioma-infiltrating T cells after dendritic cell vaccination. V lost 8 bases, J lost 0 bases, and 6 bases stayed unmatched. The CDR3 runs to 15 residues. CDR1 is ENHRY, CDR2 SYGVKD, per germline. The immunoSEQ assay amplified TCRB CDR3 from up to roughly 2 ug DNA. Profiling relied on immunoSEQ multiplex PCR, and the TCRdb table lists in-frame clones only, not all of them. The sample holds 75,000 to 95,000 clones, about nine tenths seen once.

The TCR was taken from a human donor with glioblastoma. This specimen was blood, taken after dendritic cell vaccination. This sequence joins TRBV10-3 and TRBJ1-1, with 10 bases fitting TRBD1. In nucleotides, the CDR3 is TGTGCCATCGATAGGGGGACAGGGGTGAACACTGAAGCTTTCTTT. The encoded protein is CAIDRGTGVNTEAFF.